The TCR beta chain described here comes from a study of tumor T cells in aggressive B-cell lymphoma. Some clones are missing from TCRdb's copy, which holds only in-frame ones; the method was immunoSEQ multiplex PCR. The sample includes about 3,700 clones, over 75% of them seen just once. The CDR3 totals 13 residues. The germline gives CDR1 SGHVS, CDR2 FQNEAQ. The V gene lost 5 bases and the J gene lost 2 bases, with 10 bases spanning the gap. Input material: tumor tissue. The source of this sequence is an adult with diffuse large B cell lymphoma. The chain carries TRBV7-8 and TRBJ2-7; D gene unclear. CDR3 region: CASSVFGAYEQYF. Here the CDR3 DNA reads TGTGCCAGCAGCGTTTTCGGTGCCTACGAGCAGTACTTC.